This T cell receptor (beta chain) is from a study of blood T cell repertoires in COVID-19. Across the whole study: Italy, Spain and the United States were the sources of the convalescent and acute COVID-19 samples. Nucleic acid was either cDNA or gDNA, and it came from T cells, B-cell-depleted T cells, or PBMCs.

Trimming stripped 7 bases from V and 1 base from J, with 16 bases between. The CDR3 length is 15 residues. Germline V CDR1 and CDR2: MDHEN, SYDVKM. As originally analysed: By means of reference gene primer amplification, nucleated cell counts were estimated. Profiling relied on immunoSEQ multiplex PCR, and the TCRdb table lists in-frame clones only, not all of them. D and trimming come from the DNA, and the V and J calls and clone size come from that table. There are 81,000 or so clones in the sample; 70% to 90% occur only once, and roughly 12% lies in the top ten. This sequence was found in a woman in her seventies with active or convalescent COVID-19. The genes are TRBV28 and TRBJ1-1; the D gene is possibly TRBD1 (6 bases). The sequencing sample was made of peripheral blood. CDR3 DNA: TGTGCCAGCATCCCCCCCGGGACACGGAACACTGAAGCTTTCTTT. This gives the protein CASIPPGTRNTEAFF.